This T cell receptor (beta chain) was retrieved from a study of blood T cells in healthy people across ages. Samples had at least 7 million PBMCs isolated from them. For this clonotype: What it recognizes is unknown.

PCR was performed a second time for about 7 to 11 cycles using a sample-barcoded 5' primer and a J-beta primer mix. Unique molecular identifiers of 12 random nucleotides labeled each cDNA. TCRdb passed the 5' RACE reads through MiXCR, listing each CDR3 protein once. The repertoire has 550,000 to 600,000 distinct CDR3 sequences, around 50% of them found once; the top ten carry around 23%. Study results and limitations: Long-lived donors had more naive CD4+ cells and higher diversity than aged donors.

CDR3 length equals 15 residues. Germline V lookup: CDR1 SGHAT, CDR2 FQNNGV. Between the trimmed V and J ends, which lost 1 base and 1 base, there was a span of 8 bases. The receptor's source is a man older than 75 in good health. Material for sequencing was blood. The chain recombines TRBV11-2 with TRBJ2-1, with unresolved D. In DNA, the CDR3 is TGTGCCAGCAGCTTAGGGGCCGATTCCTACAATGAGCAGTTCTTC. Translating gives CASSLGADSYNEQFF.